The present T cell receptor beta chain was sequenced within a study of blood T cell repertoires in COVID-19. Background on the study: Sites in the United States, Italy and Spain provided acute and convalescent COVID-19 samples. PBMCs, B-cell-depleted T cells, or T cells were the source of the cDNA or gDNA that made up the material.

In this sample, this clone turned up a few times. J was trimmed by 4 bases and V by 8 bases; bases with no gene match: 8. The germline V gene encodes CDR1 LNHDA and CDR2 SQIVND (reference sequence). The CDR3 is made up of 14 amino acids. In the original processing: Estimation of nucleated cell counts relied on the amplification of reference gene primers. TCRdb's copy holds only in-frame clones and misses some; the assay was immunoSEQ multiplex PCR. V and J calls and clone size follow that table, whereas D and trimming were derived from the DNA. The sample lists around 250,000 clones, around 81% occurring once.

This clonotype originated in a man in his fifties with active or convalescent COVID-19. Material: peripheral blood. The rearrangement joins TRBV19 to TRBJ1-1, with 9 bases identical to TRBD1. Here the CDR3 reads CASSGTGFFTEAFF. DNA of the CDR3: TGTGCCAGTTCCGGGACAGGGTTTTTCACTGAAGCTTTCTTT.